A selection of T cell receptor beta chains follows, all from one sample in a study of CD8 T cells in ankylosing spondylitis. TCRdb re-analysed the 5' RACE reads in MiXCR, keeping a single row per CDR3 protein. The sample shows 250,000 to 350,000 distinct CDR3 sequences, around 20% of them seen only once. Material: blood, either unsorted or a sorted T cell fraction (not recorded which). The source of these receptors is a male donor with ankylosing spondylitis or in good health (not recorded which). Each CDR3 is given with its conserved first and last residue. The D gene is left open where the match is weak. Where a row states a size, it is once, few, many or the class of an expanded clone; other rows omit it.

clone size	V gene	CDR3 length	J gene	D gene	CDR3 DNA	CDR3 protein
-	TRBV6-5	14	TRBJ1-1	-	TGTGCCAGCAGTTACAGAGGGGAGAACACTGAAGCTTTCTTT	CASSYRGENTEAFF
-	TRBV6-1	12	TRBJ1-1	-	TGTGCCAGCACCGAGGGTGGCACTGAAGCTTTCTTT	CASTEGGTEAFF
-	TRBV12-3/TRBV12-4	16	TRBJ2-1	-	TGTGCCAGCAGTTTTGGGGGAGTCCCCCAGTCCGATGAGCAGTTCTTC	CASSFGGVPQSDEQFF
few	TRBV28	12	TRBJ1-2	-	TGTGCCAGCAGTTTATTGGGTCAATGGTACACCTTC	CASSLLGQWYTF
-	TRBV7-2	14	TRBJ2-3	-	TGTGCCAGCAGCTTAATCAGGGCGACAGATACGCAGTATTTT	CASSLIRATDTQYF
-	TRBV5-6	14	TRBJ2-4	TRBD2	TGTGCCAGCAGCCCGGGACTAGAGAAAAACATTCAGTACTTC	CASSPGLEKNIQYF
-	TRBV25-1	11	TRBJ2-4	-	TGTGCCAGCTCCTATGTGGGGATTCAGTACTTC	CASSYVGIQYF
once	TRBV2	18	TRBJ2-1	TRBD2	TGTGCCAGCAGTGAAGCCCTAGCTACTAGCGGGGGGGACAATGAGCAGTTCTTC	CASSEALATSGGDNEQFF
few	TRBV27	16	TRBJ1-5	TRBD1	TGTGCCAGCAGTTTATCCGGGACAGGGGGCCATCAGCCCCAGCATTTT	CASSLSGTGGHQPQHF
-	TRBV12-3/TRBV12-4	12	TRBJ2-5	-	TGTGCCAGCAGTCTGCCGCCAGAGACCCAGTACTTC	CASSLPPETQYF
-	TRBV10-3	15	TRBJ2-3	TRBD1	TGTGCCATCAGGACGACAGGGGGGAAGGTTGATACGCAGTATTTT	CAIRTTGGKVDTQYF
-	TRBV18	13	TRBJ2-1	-	TGTGCCAGCTCACCAATGGGGCAGAATGAGCAGTTCTTC	CASSPMGQNEQFF
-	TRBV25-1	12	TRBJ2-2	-	TGTGCCAGCAGTGTGTGGGCCGGGGAGCTGTTTTTT	CASSVWAGELFF
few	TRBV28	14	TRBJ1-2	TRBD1	TGTGCCACCCCTCAAATCGGGACAGCATCTGGCTACACCTTC	CATPQIGTASGYTF
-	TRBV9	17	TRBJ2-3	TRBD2	TGTGCCAGCAGCGTAGGCTCTGGGACTAGCGAGCGAGATACGCAGTATTTT	CASSVGSGTSERDTQYF
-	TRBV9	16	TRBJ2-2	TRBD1	TGTGCCAGCAGCGCCAGACAGGGGGCGAACACCGGGGAGCTGTTTTTT	CASSARQGANTGELFF
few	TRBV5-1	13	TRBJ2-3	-	TGCGCCAGCAGCGAGGGCCGTATAGATACGCAGTATTTT	CASSEGRIDTQYF